This T cell receptor (beta chain) was sequenced in a study of early T cells in non-severe SARS-CoV-2 infection. MiXCR was run by TCRdb on the 5' RACE reads, yielding one entry per CDR3 protein. The sample consists of approximately 39,000 distinct CDR3 sequences, approximately 10% of them appearing once. There are a few counts of this clonotype. V trimming: 7 bases; J trimming: 4 bases; junction bases outside the gene matches: 10. The CDR3 is made up of 14 amino acids. Germline-derived CDR1 and CDR2 are MDHEN and SYDVKM. The J gene is TRBJ2-7, the V gene TRBV28; 7 bases align to TRBD1. Sample: whole blood. The sequence derives from an adult who was a healthcare worker with PCR-confirmed SARS-CoV-2 infection or an uninfected control (not recorded which). The CDR3 bases are TGTGCCAGCAAAGGGGGCGCGGTCCATTACGAGCAGTACTTC. Translating it yields CASKGGAVHYEQYF.